The source of this TCR beta chain is a study of Graves' ophthalmopathy and Graves' hyperthyroidism. General study points: Separation of ophthalmopathy from stable hyperthyroidism was achieved by a 13-signature model, at about 90% sensitivity and approximately 81% specificity.

Deletions cut 1 base from V and 6 bases from J, with 6 bases between. Germline V lookup: CDR1 SQVTM, CDR2 ANQGSEA. This CDR3 comprises 11 residues. Beta-chain TCR CDR3 regions were amplified from RNA transcripts. After a first-round RT-PCR with HTBI primers, a second-round multiplex PCR was run. Using its own MiXCR run on the multiplex PCR reads, TCRdb lists one record per CDR3 protein. The sample lists approximately 1.2 million distinct CDR3 sequences, about 35% occurring once. Eligible hyperthyroidism cases comprised new diagnoses of under 2 months' duration in individuals aged 18 to 65. Excluded were patients with other autoimmune diseases, uncontrolled infections, pregnancy or lactation. About this clonotype: The antigen is unknown.

The chain joins TRBV29-1 to TRBJ1-2; D is uncertain. This TCR was recovered from an adult man with Graves' hyperthyroidism. Sequenced input: peripheral blood or thyroid tissue (not recorded which). The CDR3 DNA sequence: TGCAGCGTTGAAGGGGCCGATGGCTACACCTTC. It translates to CSVEGADGYTF.